This entry features one T cell receptor beta chain sequence. This sample is drawn from a study of patients and donors after allogeneic stem cell transplantation. TCRdb re-called the RT-PCR reads through MiXCR, storing one row per CDR3 protein. The sample consists of 800,000 to 1,000,000 distinct CDR3 sequences, 15% to 20% of them appearing once. J lost 1 base, V lost 6 bases, and 5 bases had no gene match. CDR1 is MNHEY, CDR2 SVGEGT, per germline. This CDR3 is 16 amino acids long. The receptor's source is a human donor who was either an allogeneic HSCT recipient or a stem cell or donor lymphocyte infusion donor (not recorded which). It is not recorded whose cells these are; they may come from a transplant donor. The sequenced sample consisted of blood, either unsorted or a sorted T cell fraction (not recorded which). The chain uses TRBV6-2 or TRBV6-3 and TRBJ2-5; 13 bases map to TRBD2. The CDR3 DNA reads as TGTGCCAGCAGCGGACTAGCGGGGGTGTTCCAAGAGACCCAGTACTTC. As protein: CASSGLAGVFQETQYF.